This T cell receptor (beta chain) was sequenced during a study of blood T cell repertoires in COVID-19. Study-wide context: Sites across the United States, Italy and Spain contributed samples from acute and convalescent COVID-19. Nucleic acid was either cDNA or gDNA, and it came from T cells, B-cell-depleted T cells, or PBMCs.

Original analysis: Counts of nucleated cells, estimated from reference gene primer amplification, were obtained. Libraries were prepared by immunoSEQ multiplex PCR; TCRdb keeps only in-frame clonotypes and omits some of them. V, J and clone size derive from that table, while D and trimming were established from the DNA sequence. The top ten clones hold around 1.5% of a sample with about 300,000 clones, roughly 83% of them seen once. The germline CDR1 and CDR2 sequences are SSHAT and FNYEAQ (reference sequence). The CDR3 loop spans 13 amino acids. In the case of this clone: Germline and junction disagree at one end, which may indicate a read error.

This chain connects TRBV7-7 to TRBJ1-4; D remains unclear. This receptor was taken from a woman between 50 and 59 years old with acute or convalescent COVID-19. Sequencing was performed on peripheral blood. CDR3 coding DNA: TGTGCTAGCAGCTTATTTCCAAATGAAAAACTGTTTTTT. Translated: CASSLFPNEKLFF.